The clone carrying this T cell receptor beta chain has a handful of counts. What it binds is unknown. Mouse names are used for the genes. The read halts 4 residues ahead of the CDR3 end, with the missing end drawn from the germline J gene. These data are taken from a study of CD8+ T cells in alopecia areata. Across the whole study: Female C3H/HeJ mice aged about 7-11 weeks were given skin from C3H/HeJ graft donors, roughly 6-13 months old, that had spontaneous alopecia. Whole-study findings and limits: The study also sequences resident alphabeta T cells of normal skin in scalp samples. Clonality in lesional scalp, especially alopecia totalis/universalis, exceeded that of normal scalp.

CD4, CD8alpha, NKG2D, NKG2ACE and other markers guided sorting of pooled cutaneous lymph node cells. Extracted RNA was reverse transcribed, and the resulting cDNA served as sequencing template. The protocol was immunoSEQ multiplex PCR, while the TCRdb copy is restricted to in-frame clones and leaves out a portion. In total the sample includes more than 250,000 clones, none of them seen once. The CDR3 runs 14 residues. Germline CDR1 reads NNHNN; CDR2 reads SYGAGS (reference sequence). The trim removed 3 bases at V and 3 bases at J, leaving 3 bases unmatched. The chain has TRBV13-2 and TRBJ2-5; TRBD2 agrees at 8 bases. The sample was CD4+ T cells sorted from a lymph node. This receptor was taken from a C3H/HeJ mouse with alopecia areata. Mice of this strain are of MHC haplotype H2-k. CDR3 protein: CASGALGGQDTQYF. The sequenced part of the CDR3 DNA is TGTGCCAGCGGTGCTCTGGGGGGACAAGAC.